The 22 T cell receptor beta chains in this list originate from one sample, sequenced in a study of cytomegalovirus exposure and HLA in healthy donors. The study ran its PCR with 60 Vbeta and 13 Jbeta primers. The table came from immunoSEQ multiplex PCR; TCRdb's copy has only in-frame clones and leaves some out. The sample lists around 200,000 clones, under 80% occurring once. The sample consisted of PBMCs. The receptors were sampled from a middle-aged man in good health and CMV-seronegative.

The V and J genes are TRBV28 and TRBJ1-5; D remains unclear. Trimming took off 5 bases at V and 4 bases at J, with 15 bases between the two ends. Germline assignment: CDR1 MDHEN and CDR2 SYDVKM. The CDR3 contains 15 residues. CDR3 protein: CASSDREGGNQPQHF. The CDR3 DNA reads TGTGCCAGCAGTGACCGGGAGGGTGGGAATCAGCCCCAGCATTTT.

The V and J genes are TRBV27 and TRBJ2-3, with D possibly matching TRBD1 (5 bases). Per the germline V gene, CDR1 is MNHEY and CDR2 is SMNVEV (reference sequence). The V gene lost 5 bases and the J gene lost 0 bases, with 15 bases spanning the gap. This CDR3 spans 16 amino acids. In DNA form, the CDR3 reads TGTGCCAGCAGTCTATACACAGGCCTTAGCACAGATACGCAGTATTTT. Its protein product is CASSLYTGLSTDTQYF.

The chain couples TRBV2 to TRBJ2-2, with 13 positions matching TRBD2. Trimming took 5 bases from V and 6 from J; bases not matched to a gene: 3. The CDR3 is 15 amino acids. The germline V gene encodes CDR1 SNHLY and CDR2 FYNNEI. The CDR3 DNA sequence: TGTGCCAGCAGTTCACTAGCGGGAGGGGCCGGGGAGCTGTTTTTT. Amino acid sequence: CASSSLAGGAGELFF.

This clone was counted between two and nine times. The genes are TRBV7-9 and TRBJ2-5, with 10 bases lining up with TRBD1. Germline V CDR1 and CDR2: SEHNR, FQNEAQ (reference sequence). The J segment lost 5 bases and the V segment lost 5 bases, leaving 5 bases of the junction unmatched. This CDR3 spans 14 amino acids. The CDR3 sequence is CASSITGQGETQYF. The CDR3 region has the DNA TGTGCCAGCAGCATAACGGGACAGGGGGAGACCCAGTACTTC.

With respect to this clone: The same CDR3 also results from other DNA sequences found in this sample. The CDR3 nucleotides are TGTGCCAGCAGCGTAGCTAGTAGCTACGAGCAGTACTTC. Residues: CASSVASSYEQYF. The V and J genes are TRBV9 and TRBJ2-7; D gene uncertain. V dropped 0 bases and J dropped 3 bases, with 7 bases sitting between them. The CDR3 runs 13 residues. Germline V gene data show CDR1 as SGDLS and CDR2 as YYNGEE.

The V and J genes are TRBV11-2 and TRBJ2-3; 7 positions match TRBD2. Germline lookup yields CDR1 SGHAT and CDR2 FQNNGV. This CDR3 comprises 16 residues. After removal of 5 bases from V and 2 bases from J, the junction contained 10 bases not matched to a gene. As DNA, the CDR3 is TGTGCCAGCAGCGCATCTAGCGGTCTTATCACAGATACGCAGTATTTT. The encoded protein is CASSASSGLITDTQYF.

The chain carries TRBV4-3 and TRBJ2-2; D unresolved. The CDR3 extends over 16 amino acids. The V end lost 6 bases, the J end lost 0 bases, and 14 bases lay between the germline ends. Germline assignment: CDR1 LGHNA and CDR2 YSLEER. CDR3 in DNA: TGCGCCAGCAGTCATGCGTCACTCGCGAACACCGGGGAGCTGTTTTTT. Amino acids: CASSHASLANTGELFF.

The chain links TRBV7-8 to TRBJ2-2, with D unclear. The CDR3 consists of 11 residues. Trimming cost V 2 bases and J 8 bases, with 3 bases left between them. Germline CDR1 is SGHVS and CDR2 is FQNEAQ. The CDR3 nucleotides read TGTGCCAGCAGCTTACAGGGGGAGCTGTTTTTT. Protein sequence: CASSLQGELFF.

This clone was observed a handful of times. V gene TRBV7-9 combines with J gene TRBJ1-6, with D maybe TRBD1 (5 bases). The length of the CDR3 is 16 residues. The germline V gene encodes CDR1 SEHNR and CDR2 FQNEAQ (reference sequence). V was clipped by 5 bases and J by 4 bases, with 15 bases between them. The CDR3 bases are TGTGCCAGCAGCGACAGAGTCAGCGCGTATAATTCACCCCTCCACTTT. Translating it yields CASSDRVSAYNSPLHF.

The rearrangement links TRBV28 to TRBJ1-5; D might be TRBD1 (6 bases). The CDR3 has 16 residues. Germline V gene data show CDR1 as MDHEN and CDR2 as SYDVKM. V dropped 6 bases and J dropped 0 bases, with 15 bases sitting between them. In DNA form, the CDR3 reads TGTGCCAGCAGAGAACAGGGTTTCGATAGCAATCAGCCCCAGCATTTT. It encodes CASREQGFDSNQPQHF.

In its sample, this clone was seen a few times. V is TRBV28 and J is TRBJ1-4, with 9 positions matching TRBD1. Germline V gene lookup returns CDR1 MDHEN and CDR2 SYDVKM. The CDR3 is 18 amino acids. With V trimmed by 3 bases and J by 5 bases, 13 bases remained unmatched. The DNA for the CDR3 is TGTGCCAGCAGTTTTTTGGGACAGGGTGAGAGGGAAAATGAAAAACTGTTTTTT. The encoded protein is CASSFLGQGERENEKLFF. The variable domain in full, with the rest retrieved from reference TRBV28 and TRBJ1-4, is DVKVTQSSRYLVKRTGEKVFLECVQDMDHENMFWYRQDPGLGLRLIYFSYDVKMKEKGDIPEGYSVSREKKERFSLILESASTNQTSMYLCASSFLGQGERENEKLFFGSGTQLSVL.

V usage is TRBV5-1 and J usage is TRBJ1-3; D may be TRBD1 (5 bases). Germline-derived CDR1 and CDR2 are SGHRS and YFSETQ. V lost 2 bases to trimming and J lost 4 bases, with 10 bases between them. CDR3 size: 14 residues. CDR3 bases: TGCGCCAGCAGCTTCGGCGGGACCGGAAACACCATATATTTT. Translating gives CASSFGGTGNTIYF.

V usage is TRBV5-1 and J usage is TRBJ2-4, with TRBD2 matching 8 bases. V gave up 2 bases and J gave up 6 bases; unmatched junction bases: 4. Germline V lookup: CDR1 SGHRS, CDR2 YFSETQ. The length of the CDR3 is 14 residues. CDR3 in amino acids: CASSFREGGNIQYF. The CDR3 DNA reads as TGCGCCAGCAGCTTTCGGGAGGGAGGAAACATTCAGTACTTC.

The CDR3, as DNA: TGCAGCGTTGAGGGTATGTCTAGAATTTATTACAATGAGCAGTTCTTC. Its translation: CSVEGMSRIYYNEQFF. The chain joins TRBV29-1 to TRBJ2-1; D gene uncertain. The CDR3 has 16 amino acids. Germline V lookup: CDR1 SQVTM, CDR2 ANQGSEA. V lost 3 bases and J lost 4, with 19 bases in between.

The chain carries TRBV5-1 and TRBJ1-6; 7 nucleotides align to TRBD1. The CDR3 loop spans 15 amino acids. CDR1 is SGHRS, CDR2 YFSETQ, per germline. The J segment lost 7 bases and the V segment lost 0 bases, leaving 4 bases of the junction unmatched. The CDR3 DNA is TGCGCCAGCAGCTTGGGAGCACAGGGGAATTCACCCCTCCACTTT. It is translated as CASSLGAQGNSPLHF. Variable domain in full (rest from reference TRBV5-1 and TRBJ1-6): KAGVTQTPRYLIKTRGQQVTLSCSPISGHRSVSWYQQTPGQGLQFLFEYFSETQRNKGNFPGRFSGRQFSNSRSEMNVSTLELGDSALYLCASSLGAQGNSPLHFGNGTRLTVT.

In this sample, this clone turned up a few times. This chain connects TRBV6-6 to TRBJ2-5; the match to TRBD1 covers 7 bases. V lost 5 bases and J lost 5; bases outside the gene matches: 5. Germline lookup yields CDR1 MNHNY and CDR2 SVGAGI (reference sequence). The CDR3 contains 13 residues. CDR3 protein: CASSRTGEETQYF. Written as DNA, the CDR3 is TGTGCCAGCAGTCGTACAGGGGAGGAGACCCAGTACTTC.

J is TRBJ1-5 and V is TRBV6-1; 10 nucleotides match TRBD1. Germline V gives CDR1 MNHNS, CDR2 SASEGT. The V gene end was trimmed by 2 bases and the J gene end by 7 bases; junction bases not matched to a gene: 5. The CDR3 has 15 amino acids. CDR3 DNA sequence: TGTGCCAGCAGTGAACTGACAGGGGGCGGCCAGCCCCAGCATTTT. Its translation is CASSELTGGGQPQHF.

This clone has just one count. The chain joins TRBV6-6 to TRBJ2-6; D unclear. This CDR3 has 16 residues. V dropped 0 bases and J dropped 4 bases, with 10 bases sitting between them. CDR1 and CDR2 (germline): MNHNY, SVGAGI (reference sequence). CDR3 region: CASSYSPGSGANVLTF. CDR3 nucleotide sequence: TGTGCCAGCAGTTACTCCCCCGGGTCCGGGGCCAACGTCCTGACTTTC.

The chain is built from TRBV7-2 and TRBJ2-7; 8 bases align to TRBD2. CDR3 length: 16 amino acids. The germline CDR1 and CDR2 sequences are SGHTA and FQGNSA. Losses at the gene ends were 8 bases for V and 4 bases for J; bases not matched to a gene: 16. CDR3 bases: TGTGCCAGCGTCCCTGGGGGCAGCGGGAGAGGGTACGAGCAGTACTTC. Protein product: CASVPGGSGRGYEQYF.

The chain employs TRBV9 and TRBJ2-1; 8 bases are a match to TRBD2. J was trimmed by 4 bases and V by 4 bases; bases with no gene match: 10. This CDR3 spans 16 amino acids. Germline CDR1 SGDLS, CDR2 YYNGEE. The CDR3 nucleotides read TGTGCCAGCAGCTATTTAGCTCGGGAGGGGTACAATGAGCAGTTCTTC. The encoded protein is CASSYLAREGYNEQFF. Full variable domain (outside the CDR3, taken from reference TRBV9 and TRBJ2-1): DSGVTQTPKHLITATGQRVTLRCSPRSGDLSVYWYQQSLDQGLQFLIQYYNGEERAKGNILERFSAQQFPDLHSELNLSSLELGDSALYFCASSYLAREGYNEQFFGPGTRLTVL.

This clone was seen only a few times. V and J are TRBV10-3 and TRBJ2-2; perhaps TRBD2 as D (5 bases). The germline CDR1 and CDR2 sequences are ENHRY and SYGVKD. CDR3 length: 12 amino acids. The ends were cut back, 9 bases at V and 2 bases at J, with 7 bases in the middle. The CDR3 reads CAMRVNTGELFF. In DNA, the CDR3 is TGTGCCATGCGGGTAAACACCGGGGAGCTGTTTTTT.

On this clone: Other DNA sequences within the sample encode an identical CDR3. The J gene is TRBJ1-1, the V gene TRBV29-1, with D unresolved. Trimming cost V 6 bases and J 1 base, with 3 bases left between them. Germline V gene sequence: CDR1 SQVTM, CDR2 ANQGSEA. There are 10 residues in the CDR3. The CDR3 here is CSVRNTEAFF. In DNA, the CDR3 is TGCAGCGTCAGGAACACTGAAGCTTTCTTT.